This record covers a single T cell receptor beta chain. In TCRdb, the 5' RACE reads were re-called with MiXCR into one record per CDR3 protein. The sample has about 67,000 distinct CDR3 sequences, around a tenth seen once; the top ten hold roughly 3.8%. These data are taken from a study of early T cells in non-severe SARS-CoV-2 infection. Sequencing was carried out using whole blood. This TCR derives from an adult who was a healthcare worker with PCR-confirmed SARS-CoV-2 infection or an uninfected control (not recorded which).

CDR3 region: CASSLLSGGRENIQYF. The CDR3 bases are TGCGCCAGCAGCCTCCTGTCAGGGGGAAGAGAGAACATTCAGTACTTC. This rearrangement joins TRBV5-1 to TRBJ2-4; 7 nucleotides align to TRBD1. CDR1 is SGHRS, CDR2 YFSETQ, per germline. The CDR3 totals 16 residues. V lost 4 bases and J lost 7; bases outside the gene matches: 14.